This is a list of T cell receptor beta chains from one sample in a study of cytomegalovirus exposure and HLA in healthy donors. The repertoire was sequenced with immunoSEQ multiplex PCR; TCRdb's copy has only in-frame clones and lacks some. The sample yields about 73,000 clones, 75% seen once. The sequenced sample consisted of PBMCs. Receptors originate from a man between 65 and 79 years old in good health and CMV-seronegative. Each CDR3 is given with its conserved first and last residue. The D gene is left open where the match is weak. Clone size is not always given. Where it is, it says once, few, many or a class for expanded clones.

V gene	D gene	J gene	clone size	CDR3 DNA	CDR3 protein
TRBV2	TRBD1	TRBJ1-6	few	TGTGCCAGCGATCGTCGCGGGACAGATTCACCCCTCCACTTT	CASDRRGTDSPLHF
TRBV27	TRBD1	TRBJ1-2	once	TGTGCCAGCAGTTCATCGATTGGACAGGGGGTGTATGGCTACACCTTC	CASSSSIGQGVYGYTF
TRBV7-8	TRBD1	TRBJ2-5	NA	TGTGCCAGCAGCTTAGCGACAGGGAACAGAGAGACCCAGTACTTC	CASSLATGNRETQYF
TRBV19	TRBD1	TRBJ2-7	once	TGTGCCAGTAGTATGGTGTCAGGGGGAGCCTACGAGCAGTACTTC	CASSMVSGGAYEQYF
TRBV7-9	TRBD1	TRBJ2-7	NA	TGTGCCAGCAGCTTAGGGACAGGGAATCCCTACGAGCAGTACTTC	CASSLGTGNPYEQYF
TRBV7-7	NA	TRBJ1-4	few	TGTGCTAGCAGCGCGGGAGGGGCGAATGAAAAACTGTTTTTT	CASSAGGANEKLFF
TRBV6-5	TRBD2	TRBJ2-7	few	TGTGCCAGCAGTTACGGGAGCGGGGGCCCTACCTACGAGCAGTACTTC	CASSYGSGGPTYEQYF
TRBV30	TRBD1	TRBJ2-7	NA	TGTGCCTGGAGTTCGTGGGGGACAGGGATGGGCGAGCAGTACTTC	CAWSSWGTGMGEQYF
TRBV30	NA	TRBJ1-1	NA	TGTGCCTCCACGGGGGGACGAGCATTAGAAGCTTTCTTT	CASTGGRALEAFF
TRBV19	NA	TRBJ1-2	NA	TGTGCCAGTAGAAACCGACAGATAGCTAACTATGGCTACACCTTC	CASRNRQIANYGYTF
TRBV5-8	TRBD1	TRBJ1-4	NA	TGTGCCAGCAGCCACGGGACAGGAAATGAAAAACTGTTTTTT	CASSHGTGNEKLFF
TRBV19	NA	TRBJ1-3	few	TGTGCCAGTGTCGGAGAAGGAAACACCATATATTTT	CASVGEGNTIYF
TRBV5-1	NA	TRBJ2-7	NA	TGCGCCAGCAGCTTGGACACCCCCTCCTACGAGCAGTACTTC	CASSLDTPSYEQYF
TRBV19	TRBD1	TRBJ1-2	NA	TGTGCCAGTAGCCTACAGGGGGTGAGTGGCTACACCTTC	CASSLQGVSGYTF
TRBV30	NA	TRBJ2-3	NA	TGTGCCTGGAGTGCGGGGGGCGGGGAGAATACGCAGTATTTT	CAWSAGGGENTQYF
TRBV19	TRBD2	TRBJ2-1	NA	TGTGCCACATCGGGACTAGCGGGGTACAATGAGCAGTTCTTC	CATSGLAGYNEQFF
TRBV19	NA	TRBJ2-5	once	TGTGCCAGCGGAGTGAACAGGGAAGAGACCCAGTACTTC	CASGVNREETQYF
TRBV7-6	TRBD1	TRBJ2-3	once	TGTGCCAGCAGCCAGACAGGGGTTTCATTGACAGATACGCAGTATTTT	CASSQTGVSLTDTQYF
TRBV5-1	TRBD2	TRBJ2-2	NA	TGCGCCAGCAGCGGGACTAGCGGGAGCCCCGGGGAGCTGTTTTTT	CASSGTSGSPGELFF
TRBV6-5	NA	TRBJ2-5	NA	TGTGCCAGCAGACCGACAGTTGTGGAGACCCAGTACTTC	CASRPTVVETQYF
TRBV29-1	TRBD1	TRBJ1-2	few	TGCAGCGTTGCACCGGGACAGTCGGCCTATGGCTACACCTTC	CSVAPGQSAYGYTF
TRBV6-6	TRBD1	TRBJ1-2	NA	TGTGCCAGCAGTTACTCTCAGGGGGCTGGCTATGGCTACACCTTC	CASSYSQGAGYGYTF
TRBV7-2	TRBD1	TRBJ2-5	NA	TGTGCCAGCAGCTTTGGGACAGGGGGAGAGACCCAGTACTTC	CASSFGTGGETQYF
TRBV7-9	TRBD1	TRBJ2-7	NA	TGTGCCAGCAGTCCAGGGCAGGGGGAGGAGCAGTACTTC	CASSPGQGEEQYF
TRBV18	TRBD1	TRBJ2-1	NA	TGTGCCAGCTCACTAGGACAGGGTTCCTACAATGAGCAGTTCTTC	CASSLGQGSYNEQFF
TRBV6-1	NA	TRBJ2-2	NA	TGTGCCAGCAGCATTTTAGCGTCGGGGGAGCTGTTTTTT	CASSILASGELFF
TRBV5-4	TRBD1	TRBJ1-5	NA	TGTGCCAGCAGCTTGGACAGGGGAGGCAATCAGCCCCAGCATTTT	CASSLDRGGNQPQHF
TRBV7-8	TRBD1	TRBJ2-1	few	TGTGCCAGCAGCGCCCGGGACAGGGGGTCCTACAATGAGCAGTTCTTC	CASSARDRGSYNEQFF
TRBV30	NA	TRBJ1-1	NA	TGTGCCTGCACTGTTGGACCCTCGGGGGACACTGAAGCTTTCTTT	CACTVGPSGDTEAFF
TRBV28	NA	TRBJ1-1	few	TGTGCCAGCAGTTTATATGGGACAAGAGCTTTCTTT	CASSLYGTRAFF
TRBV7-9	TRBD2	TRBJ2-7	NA	TGTTCCAGCAGCTTAGGGCTAGCGGGAGGAACCTCCTACGAGCAGTACTTC	CSSSLGLAGGTSYEQYF
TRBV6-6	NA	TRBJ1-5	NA	TGTGCCAGCAGTTACTACTTGGGGCCCACCGAGCCCCAGCATTTT	CASSYYLGPTEPQHF
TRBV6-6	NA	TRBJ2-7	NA	TGTGCCAGCAGTACCGGGACTTCCTTTCGTACCTACGAGCAGTACTTC	CASSTGTSFRTYEQYF
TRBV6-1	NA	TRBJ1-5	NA	TGTGCCAGCAGTGAAGCAGTGGTTATAGGCAATCAGCCCCAGCATTTT	CASSEAVVIGNQPQHF
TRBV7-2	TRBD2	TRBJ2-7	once	TGTGCCAGCAGCTTAGCGCGGACTAGCTTCGCAGGCGAGCAGTACTTC	CASSLARTSFAGEQYF
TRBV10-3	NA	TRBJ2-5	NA	TGTGCCATCAAAAGGAGCGGTTTCCAAGAGACCCAGTACTTC	CAIKRSGFQETQYF
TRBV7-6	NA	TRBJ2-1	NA	TGTGCCAGCAGCTTAGGCGTGCCGGGGGGCGGGATTGAGCAGTTCTTC	CASSLGVPGGGIEQFF
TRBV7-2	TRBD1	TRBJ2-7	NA	TGTGCCAGCAGCAGTCAAGGGACAGCCTACGAGCAGTACTTC	CASSSQGTAYEQYF
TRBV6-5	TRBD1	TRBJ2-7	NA	TGTGCCAGCAGTACCTACAGGGGGTCGACCTACGAGCAGTACTTC	CASSTYRGSTYEQYF
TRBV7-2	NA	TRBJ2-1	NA	TGTGCCAGCAGCTGGGGGGTTAGTACGGAGCAGTTCTTC	CASSWGVSTEQFF